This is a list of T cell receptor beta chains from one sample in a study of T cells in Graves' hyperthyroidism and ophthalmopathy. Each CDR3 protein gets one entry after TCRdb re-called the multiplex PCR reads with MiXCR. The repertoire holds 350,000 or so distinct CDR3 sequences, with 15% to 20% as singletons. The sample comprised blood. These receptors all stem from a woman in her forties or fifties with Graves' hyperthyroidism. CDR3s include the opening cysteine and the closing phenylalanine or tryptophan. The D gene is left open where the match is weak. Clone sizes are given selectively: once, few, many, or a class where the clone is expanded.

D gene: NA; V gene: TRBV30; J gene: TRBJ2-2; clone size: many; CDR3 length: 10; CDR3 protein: CAWSDRELFF; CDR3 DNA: TGTGCCTGGAGTGACAGGGAGCTGTTTTTT
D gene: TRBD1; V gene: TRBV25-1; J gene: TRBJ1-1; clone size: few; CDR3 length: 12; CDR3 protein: CASSARGDEAFF; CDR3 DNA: TGTGCCAGCAGTGCCAGGGGGGATGAAGCTTTCTTT
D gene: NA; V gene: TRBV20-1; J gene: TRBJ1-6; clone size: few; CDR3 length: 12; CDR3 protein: CSANGPHSPLHF; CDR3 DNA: TGCAGTGCAAATGGGCCTCATTCACCCCTCCACTTT
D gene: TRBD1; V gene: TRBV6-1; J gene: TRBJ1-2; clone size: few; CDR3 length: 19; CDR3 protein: CASRSKGRQGADGTYGYTF; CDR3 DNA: TGTGCCAGCAGAAGCAAGGGTAGACAGGGGGCGGATGGGACCTATGGCTACACCTTC
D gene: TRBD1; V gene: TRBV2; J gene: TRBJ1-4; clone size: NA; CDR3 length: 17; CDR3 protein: CASSEIQGAVADEKLFF; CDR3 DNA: TGTGCCAGCAGTGAAATACAGGGGGCCGTTGCGGATGAAAAACTGTTTTTT
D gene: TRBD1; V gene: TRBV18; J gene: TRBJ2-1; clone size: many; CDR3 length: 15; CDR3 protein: CASSPRTGGVNEQFF; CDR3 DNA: TGTGCCAGCTCACCACGGACAGGGGGCGTCAATGAGCAGTTCTTC
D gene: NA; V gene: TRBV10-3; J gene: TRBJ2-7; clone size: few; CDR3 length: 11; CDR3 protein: CAIQEGYEQYF; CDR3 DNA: TGTGCCATCCAGGAAGGCTACGAGCAGTACTTC
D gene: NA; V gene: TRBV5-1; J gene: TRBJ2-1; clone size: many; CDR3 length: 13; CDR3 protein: CASSLTGDNEQFF; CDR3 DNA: TGCGCCAGCAGTCTTACGGGGGACAATGAGCAGTTCTTC
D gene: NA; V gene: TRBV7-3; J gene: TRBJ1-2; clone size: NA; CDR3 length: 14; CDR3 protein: CASSPTGMDYGYTF; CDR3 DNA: TGTGCCAGCAGCCCAACAGGGATGGACTATGGCTACACCTTC
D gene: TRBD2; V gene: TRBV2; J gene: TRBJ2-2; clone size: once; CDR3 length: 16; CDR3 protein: CASSIQIAGVAGELFF; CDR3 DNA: TGTGCCAGCAGTATACAGATAGCGGGAGTTGCCGGGGAGCTGTTTTTT
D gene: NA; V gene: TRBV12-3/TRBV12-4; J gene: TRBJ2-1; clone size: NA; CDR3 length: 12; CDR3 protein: CASSLDLSGQFF; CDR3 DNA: TGTGCCAGCAGCCTGGACCTTTCGGGGCAGTTCTTC
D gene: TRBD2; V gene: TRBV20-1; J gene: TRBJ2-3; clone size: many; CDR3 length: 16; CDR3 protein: CSARKAGAVLTDTQYF; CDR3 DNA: TGCAGTGCTAGAAAAGCGGGGGCGGTTTTGACAGATACGCAGTATTTT
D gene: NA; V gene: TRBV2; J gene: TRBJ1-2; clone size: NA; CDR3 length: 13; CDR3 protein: CASSEAGQQGYTF; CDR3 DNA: TGTGCCAGCAGTGAAGCAGGGCAGCAAGGCTACACCTTC
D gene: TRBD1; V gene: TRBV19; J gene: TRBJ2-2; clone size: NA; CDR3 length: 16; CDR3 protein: CASTSTGGPDTGELFF; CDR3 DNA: TGTGCCAGTACTTCGACAGGGGGGCCGGACACCGGGGAGCTGTTTTTT
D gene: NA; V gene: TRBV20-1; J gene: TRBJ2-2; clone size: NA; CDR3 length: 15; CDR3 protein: CSARRGGGDTGELFF; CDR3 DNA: TGCAGTGCTAGACGTGGAGGGGGGGACACCGGGGAGCTGTTTTTT
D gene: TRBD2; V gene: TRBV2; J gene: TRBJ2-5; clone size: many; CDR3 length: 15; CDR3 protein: CASSELAGDPETQYF; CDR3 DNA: TGTGCCAGCAGTGAACTAGCGGGAGACCCCGAGACCCAGTACTTC
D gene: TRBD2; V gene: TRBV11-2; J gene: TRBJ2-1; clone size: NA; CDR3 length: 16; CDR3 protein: CASSLISGKQYNEQFF; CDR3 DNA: TGTGCCAGCAGCTTAATCAGCGGGAAACAGTACAATGAGCAGTTCTTC
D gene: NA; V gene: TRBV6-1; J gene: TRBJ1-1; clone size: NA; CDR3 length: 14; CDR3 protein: CASIDAVTDTEAFF; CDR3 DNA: TGTGCCAGCATTGATGCAGTAACTGACACTGAAGCTTTCTTT
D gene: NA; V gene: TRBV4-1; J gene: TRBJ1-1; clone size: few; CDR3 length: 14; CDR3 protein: CASSQVTMNTEAFF; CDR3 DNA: TGCGCCAGCAGCCAAGTGACGATGAACACTGAAGCTTTCTTT
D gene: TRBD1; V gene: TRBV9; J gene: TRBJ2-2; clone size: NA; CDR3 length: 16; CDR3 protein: CASSLDGTAITGELFF; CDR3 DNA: TGTGCCAGCAGCCTCGATGGGACAGCCATCACCGGGGAGCTGTTTTTT
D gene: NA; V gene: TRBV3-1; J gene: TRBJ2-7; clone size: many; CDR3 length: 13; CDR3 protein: CASSHTSLYEQYF; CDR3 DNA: TGTGCCAGCAGCCACACGAGCCTCTACGAGCAGTACTTC
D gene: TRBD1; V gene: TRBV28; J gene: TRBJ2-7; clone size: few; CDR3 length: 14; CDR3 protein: CASRRQGRPYEQYF; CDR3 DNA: TGTGCCAGCAGAAGACAGGGACGCCCCTACGAGCAGTACTTC
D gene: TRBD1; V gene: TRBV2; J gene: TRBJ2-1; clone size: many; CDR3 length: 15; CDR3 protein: CASSRRDRSYNEQFF; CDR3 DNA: TGTGCCAGCAGCCGCCGGGACAGGAGCTACAATGAGCAGTTCTTC